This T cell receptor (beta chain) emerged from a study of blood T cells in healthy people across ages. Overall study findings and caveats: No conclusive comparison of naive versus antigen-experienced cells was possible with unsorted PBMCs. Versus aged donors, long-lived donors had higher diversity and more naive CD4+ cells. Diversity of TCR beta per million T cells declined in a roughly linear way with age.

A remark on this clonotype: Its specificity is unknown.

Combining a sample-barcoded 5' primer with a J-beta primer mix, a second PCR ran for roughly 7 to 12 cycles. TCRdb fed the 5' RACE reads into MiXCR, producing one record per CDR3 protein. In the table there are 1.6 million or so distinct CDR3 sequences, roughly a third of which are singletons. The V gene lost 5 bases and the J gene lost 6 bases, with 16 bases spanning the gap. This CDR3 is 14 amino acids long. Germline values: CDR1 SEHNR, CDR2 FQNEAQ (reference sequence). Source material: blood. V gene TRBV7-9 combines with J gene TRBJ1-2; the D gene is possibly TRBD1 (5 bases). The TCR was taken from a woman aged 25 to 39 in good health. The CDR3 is CASSVGGYSDGYTF. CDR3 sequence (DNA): TGTGCCAGCAGCGTGGGGGGTTATTCGGATGGCTACACCTTC.